This T cell receptor beta chain stems from a study of CD8 T cells in Susac syndrome. V shed 0 bases, J shed 3 bases, and the junction held 11 bases outside the gene matches. Germline CDR1 is DFQATT and CDR2 is SNEGSKA (reference sequence). The CDR3 consists of 17 residues. An input of about 0.5 to 1 ug of RNA was subjected to reverse transcription using random hexamers. A multiplex approach, immunoSEQ multiplex PCR, amplified TCR beta CDR3 across 54 Vbeta and 13 Jbeta. TCRdb redid the calling of the immunoSEQ multiplex PCR reads with MiXCR, one entry per CDR3 protein. The repertoire has tens of thousands of distinct CDR3 sequences, just under 95% of them found once; the top ten carry approximately 0.25%. Healthy donors served as age- and sex-matched controls. Negative isolation yielded CD4+ and CD8+ T cells, and FACS enriched TEMRA cells.

The chain joins TRBV20-1 to TRBJ2-5; 9 nucleotides align to TRBD1. The TCR comes from a human donor in good health. The source material was CD8+ T cells from PBMCs. CDR3 amino acids: CSARENRGRVSEETQYF. The CDR3 coding sequence is TGCAGTGCTAGAGAAAACAGGGGGCGGGTGTCCGAAGAGACCCAGTACTTC.